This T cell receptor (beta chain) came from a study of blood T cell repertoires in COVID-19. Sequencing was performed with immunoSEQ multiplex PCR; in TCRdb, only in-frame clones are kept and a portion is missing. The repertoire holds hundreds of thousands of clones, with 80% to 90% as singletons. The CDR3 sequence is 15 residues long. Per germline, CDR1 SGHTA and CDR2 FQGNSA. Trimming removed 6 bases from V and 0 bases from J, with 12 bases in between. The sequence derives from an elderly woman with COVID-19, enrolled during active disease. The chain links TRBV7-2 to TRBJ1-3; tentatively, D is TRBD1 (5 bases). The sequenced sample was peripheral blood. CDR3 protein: CASRYGHLSGNTIYF. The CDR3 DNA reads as TGTGCCAGCAGATACGGACATCTCTCTGGAAACACCATATATTTT. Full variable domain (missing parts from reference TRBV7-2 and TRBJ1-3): GAGVSQSPSNKVTEKGKDVELRCDPISGHTALYWYRQSLGQGLEFLIYFQGNSAPDKSGLPSDRFSAERTGGSVSTLTIQRTQQEDSAVYLCASRYGHLSGNTIYFGEGSWLTVV.